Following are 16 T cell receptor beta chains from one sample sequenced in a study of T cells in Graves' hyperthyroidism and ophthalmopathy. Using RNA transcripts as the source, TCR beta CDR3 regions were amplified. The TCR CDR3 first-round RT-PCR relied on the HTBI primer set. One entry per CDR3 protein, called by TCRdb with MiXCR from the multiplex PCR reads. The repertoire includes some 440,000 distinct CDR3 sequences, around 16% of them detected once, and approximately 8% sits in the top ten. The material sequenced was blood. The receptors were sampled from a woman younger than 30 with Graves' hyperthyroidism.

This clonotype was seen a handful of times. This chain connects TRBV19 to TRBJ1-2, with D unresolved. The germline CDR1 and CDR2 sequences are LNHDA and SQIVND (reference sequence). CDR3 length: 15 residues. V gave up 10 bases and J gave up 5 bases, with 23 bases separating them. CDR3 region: CATTPLTGSGYGYTF. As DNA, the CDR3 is TGTGCCACGACCCCTCTCACGGGAAGTGGGTATGGCTACACCTTC. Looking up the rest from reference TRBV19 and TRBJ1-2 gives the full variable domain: DGGITQSPKYLFRKEGQNVTLSCEQNLNHDAMYWYRQDPGQGLRLIYYSQIVNDFQKGDIAEGYSVSREKKESFPLTVTSAQKNPTAFYLCATTPLTGSGYGYTFGSGTRLTVV.

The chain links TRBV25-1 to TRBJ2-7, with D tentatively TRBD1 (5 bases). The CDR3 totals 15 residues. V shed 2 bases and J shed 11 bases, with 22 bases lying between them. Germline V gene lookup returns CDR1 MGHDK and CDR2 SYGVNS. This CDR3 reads CASSERVVRGPPEYF. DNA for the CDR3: TGTGCCAGCAGTGAACGGGTGGTAAGGGGCCCACCAGAGTACTTC.

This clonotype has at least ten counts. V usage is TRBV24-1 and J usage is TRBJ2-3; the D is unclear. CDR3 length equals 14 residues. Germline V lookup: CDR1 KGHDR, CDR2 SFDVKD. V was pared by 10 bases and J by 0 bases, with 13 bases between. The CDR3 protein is CATEARISTDTQYF. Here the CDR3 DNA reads TGTGCCACTGAGGCTCGGATTAGCACAGATACGCAGTATTTT.

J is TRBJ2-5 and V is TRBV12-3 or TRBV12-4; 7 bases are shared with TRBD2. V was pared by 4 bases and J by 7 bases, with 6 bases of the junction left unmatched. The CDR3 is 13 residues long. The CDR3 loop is CASSWGGGGTQYF. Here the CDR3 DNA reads TGTGCCAGCAGTTGGGGGGGGGGGGGGACCCAGTACTTC.

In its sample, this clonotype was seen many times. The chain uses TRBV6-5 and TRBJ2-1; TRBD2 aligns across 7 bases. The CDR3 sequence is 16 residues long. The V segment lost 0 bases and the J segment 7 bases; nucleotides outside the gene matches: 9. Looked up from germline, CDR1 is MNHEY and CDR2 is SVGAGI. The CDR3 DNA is TGTGCCAGCAGTTACTCGGGGCTAGCGGTGTGGAATGAGCAGTTCTTC. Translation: CASSYSGLAVWNEQFF.

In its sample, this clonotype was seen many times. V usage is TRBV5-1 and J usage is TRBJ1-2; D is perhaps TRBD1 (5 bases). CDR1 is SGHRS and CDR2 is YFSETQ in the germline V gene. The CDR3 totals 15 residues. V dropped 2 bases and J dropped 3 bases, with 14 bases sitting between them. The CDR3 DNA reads TGCGCCAGCAGCTTATCAGGGACGTTGGACTATGGCTACACCTTC. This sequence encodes CASSLSGTLDYGYTF.

The chain's CDR3 is CASSLLGGQTNYGYTF. The CDR3 region has the DNA TGTGCCAGCAGCTTATTAGGCGGACAGACGAACTATGGCTACACCTTC. This chain uses TRBV5-6 with TRBJ1-2, with D perhaps TRBD1 (6 bases). This CDR3 is 16 amino acids long. Deletions cut 2 bases from V and 2 bases from J, with 16 bases between. Germline V gene data show CDR1 as SGHDT and CDR2 as YYEEEE.

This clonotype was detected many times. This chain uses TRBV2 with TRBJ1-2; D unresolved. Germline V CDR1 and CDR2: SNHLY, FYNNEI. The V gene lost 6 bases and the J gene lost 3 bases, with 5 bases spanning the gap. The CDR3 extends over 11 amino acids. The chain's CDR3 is CASREYYGYTF. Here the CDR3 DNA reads TGTGCCAGCAGAGAGTACTATGGCTACACCTTC.

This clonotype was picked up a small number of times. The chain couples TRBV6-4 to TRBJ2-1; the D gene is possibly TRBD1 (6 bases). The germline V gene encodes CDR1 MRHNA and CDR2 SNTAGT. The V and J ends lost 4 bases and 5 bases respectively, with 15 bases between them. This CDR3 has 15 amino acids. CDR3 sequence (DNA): TGTGCCAGCAGTGTTGGGGGCCAGGGAAACAATGAGCAGTTCTTC. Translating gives CASSVGGQGNNEQFF.

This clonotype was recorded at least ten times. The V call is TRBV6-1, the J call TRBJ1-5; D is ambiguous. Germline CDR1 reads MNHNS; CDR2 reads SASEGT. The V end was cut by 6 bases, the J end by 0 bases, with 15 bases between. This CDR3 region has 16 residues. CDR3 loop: CASRPHRTYSNQPQHF. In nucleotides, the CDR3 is TGTGCCAGCAGGCCCCACCGGACTTATAGCAATCAGCCCCAGCATTTT.

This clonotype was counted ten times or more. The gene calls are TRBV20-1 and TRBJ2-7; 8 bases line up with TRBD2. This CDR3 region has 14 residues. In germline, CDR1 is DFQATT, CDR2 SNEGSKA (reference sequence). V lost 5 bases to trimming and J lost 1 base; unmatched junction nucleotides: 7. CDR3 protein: CSAPVSSGSYEQYF. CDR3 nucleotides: TGCAGTGCTCCCGTTTCTAGCGGGTCCTACGAGCAGTACTTC.

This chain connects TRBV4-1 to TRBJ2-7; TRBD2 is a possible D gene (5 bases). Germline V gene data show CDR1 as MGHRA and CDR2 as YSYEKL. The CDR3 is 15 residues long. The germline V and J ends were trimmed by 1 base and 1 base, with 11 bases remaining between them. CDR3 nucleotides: TGCGCCAGCAGCCAAGTCCCCGGGAAATCCTACGAGCAGTACTTC. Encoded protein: CASSQVPGKSYEQYF.

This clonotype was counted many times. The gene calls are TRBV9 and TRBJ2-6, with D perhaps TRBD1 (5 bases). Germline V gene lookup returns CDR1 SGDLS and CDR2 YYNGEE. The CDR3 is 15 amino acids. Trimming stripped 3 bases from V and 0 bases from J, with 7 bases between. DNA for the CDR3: TGTGCCAGCAGCGCCCAGGGCTCTGGGGCCAACGTCCTGACTTTC. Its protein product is CASSAQGSGANVLTF.

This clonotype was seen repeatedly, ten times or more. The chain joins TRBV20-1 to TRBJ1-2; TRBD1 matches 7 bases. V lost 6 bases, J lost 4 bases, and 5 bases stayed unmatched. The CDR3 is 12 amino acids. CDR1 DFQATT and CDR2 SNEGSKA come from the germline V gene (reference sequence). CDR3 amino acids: CSAPTGFYGYTF. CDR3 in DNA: TGCAGTGCCCCGACAGGGTTCTATGGCTACACCTTC.

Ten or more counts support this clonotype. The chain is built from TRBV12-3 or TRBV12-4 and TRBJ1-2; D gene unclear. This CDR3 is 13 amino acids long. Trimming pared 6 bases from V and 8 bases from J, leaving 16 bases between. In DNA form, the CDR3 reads TGTGCCAGCAGCGAACGACGGGGATGGGGCTACACCTTC. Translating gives CASSERRGWGYTF.

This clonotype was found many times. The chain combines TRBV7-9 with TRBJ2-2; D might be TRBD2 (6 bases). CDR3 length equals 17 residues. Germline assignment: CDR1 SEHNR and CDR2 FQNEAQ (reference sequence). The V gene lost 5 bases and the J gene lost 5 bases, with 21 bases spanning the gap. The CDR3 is CASSPSPLAGWTGELFF. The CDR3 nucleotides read TGTGCCAGCAGCCCCTCCCCACTAGCAGGGTGGACCGGGGAGCTGTTTTTT.